Listed below are T cell receptor beta chains from one sample, sequenced in a study of cytomegalovirus exposure and HLA in healthy donors. Some clones are missing from TCRdb's copy, which holds only in-frame ones; the method was immunoSEQ multiplex PCR. Listed are roughly 100,000 clones; 3% to 3.5% falls within the top ten. The sequencing sample was made of PBMCs. These receptors were collected from a man aged 35 to 55 in good health and CMV-seronegative. Each CDR3 is given with its conserved first and last residue. D genes are given only for firm matches.

d_call j_call v_call cdr3_nt cdr3_aa
- TRBJ1-1 TRBV7-9 TGTGCCAGCAGCTTGTCGACATTCAACACTGAAGCTTTCTTT CASSLSTFNTEAFF
TRBD2 TRBJ2-7 TRBV7-2 TGTGCCAGCAGCTTTACTAGCGATTCCTACGAGCAGTACTTC CASSFTSDSYEQYF
- TRBJ1-4 TRBV4-3 TGCGCCAGCAGCCAAGAACGCGTTTCGGGAAAACTGTTTTTT CASSQERVSGKLFF
- TRBJ2-1 TRBV6-5 TGTGCCAGCAGCCTACTTGATGAGCAGTTCTTC CASSLLDEQFF
- TRBJ2-3 TRBV5-1 TGCGCCAGCAGCTTGGCCCGGGATCTTGCAGATACGCAGTATTTT CASSLARDLADTQYF
TRBD1 TRBJ2-1 TRBV19 TGTGCCAGTACCACGCACAGGGGAGCCTACAATGAGCAGTTCTTC CASTTHRGAYNEQFF
- TRBJ1-5 TRBV10-3 TGTGCCATCAGTGGGCTGGGGGGAAATCAGCCCCAGCATTTT CAISGLGGNQPQHF
- TRBJ2-3 TRBV5-1 TGCGCCAGCAGCTTGGAACAGCAAAGCACAGATACGCAGTATTTT CASSLEQQSTDTQYF
TRBD1 TRBJ1-5 TRBV7-9 TGTGCCAGCAGCCGGGGACAGGGGGCACCCCTTAGCAATCAGCCCCAGCATTTT CASSRGQGAPLSNQPQHF
- TRBJ1-6 TRBV11-2 TGTGCCAGCAGCCCGCCTGGGGGCAATTCACCCCTCCACTTT CASSPPGGNSPLHF
- TRBJ1-4 TRBV29-1 TGCAGCGTTGAAGGGGGGGTCGGGGGTGAAAAACTGTTTTTT CSVEGGVGGEKLFF
TRBD2 TRBJ2-1 TRBV2 TGTGCCAGCAGGGGTCTGGCGGGAGGGTGGTACAATGAGCAGTTCTTC CASRGLAGGWYNEQFF
- TRBJ1-1 TRBV29-1 TGCAGCGTGGGAGGACGAGGGAACACTGAAGCTTTCTTT CSVGGRGNTEAFF
TRBD1 TRBJ1-1 TRBV4-2 TGTGCCAGCCAGGGACAGGGTCACACTGAAGCTTTCTTT CASQGQGHTEAFF
TRBD1 TRBJ2-1 TRBV7-2 TGTGCCAGCAGCTTGGGCCCGGGACAGTCCGCCAATGAGCAGTTCTTC CASSLGPGQSANEQFF
TRBD2 TRBJ2-3 TRBV25-1 TGTGCCAGCAGTTACGCCGGGCGGGAGAAAGATACGCAGTATTTT CASSYAGREKDTQYF
- TRBJ1-2 TRBV2 TGTGCCAGCAGTGAAGGACAGCCGATAAACTATGGCTACACCTTC CASSEGQPINYGYTF
TRBD1 TRBJ2-7 TRBV9 TGTGCCAGCAGCCTGACGACAGGGGGCTCCGACGAGCAGTACTTC CASSLTTGGSDEQYF
TRBD2 TRBJ2-2 TRBV30 TGTGCCTGGAGTGTACCCATGACGAGACTAGCCTCTGGGGAGCTGTTTTTT CAWSVPMTRLASGELFF
- TRBJ2-7 TRBV7-6 TGTGCCAGCAGGATTCAGGAGGTAAAGTCCTACGAGCAGTACTTC CASRIQEVKSYEQYF
TRBD1 TRBJ1-2 TRBV28 TGTGCCAGTTTTACAGGGGTGAGTGGCTACACCTTC CASFTGVSGYTF
- TRBJ1-4 TRBV7-2 TGTGCCAGCAGCTACCAGGACAGTAATGAAAAACTGTTTTTT CASSYQDSNEKLFF
TRBD1 TRBJ1-5 TRBV4-3 TGCGCCAGCAGCCAAGAGACAGGGTCCCACGGGTATACCAATCAGCCCCAGCATTTT CASSQETGSHGYTNQPQHF
TRBD2 TRBJ2-3 TRBV7-9 TGTGCCAGCAGCCCAGAGGTAGCGGGAGGACCAGGGGGGACAGATACGCAGTATTTT CASSPEVAGGPGGTDTQYF